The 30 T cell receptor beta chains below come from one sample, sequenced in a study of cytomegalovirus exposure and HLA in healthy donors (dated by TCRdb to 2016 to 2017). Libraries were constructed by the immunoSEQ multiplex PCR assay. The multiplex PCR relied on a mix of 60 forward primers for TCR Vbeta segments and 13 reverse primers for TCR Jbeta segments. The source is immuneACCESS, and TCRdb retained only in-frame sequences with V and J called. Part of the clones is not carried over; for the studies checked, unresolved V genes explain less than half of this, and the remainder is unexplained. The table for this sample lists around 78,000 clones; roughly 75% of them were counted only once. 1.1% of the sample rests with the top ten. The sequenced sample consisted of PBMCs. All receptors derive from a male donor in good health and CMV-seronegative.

CDR3: CASSQDRGRVYGYTF. CDR3 sequence (DNA): TGTGCCAGCAGTCAAGACAGGGGCCGCGTCTATGGCTACACCTTC. The V and J genes are TRBV27 and TRBJ1-2; 8 nucleotides agree with TRBD1. Germline-derived CDR1 and CDR2 are MNHEY and SMNVEV (reference sequence). Unmatched junction bases numbered 9, after V lost 5 bases and J lost 4 bases. CDR3 length equals 15 residues.

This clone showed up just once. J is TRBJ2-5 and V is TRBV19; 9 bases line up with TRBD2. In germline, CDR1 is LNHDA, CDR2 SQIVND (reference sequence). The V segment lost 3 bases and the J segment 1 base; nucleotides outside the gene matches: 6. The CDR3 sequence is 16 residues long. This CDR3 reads CASSITGRGGQETQYF. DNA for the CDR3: TGTGCCAGTAGTATCACGGGGCGGGGGGGCCAAGAGACCCAGTACTTC.

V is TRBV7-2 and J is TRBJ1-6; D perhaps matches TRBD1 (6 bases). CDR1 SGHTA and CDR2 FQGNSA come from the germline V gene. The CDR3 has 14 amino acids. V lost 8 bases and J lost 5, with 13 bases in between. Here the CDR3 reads CASQIRGHNSPLHF. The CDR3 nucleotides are TGTGCCAGCCAAATCAGGGGCCATAATTCACCCCTCCACTTT.

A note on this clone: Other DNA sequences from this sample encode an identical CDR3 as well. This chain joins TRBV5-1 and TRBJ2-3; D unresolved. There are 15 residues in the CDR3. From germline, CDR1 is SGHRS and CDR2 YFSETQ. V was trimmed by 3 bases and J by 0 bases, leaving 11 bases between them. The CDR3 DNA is TGCGCCAGCAGCTACCTAACTCCTAGCACAGATACGCAGTATTTT. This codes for CASSYLTPSTDTQYF.

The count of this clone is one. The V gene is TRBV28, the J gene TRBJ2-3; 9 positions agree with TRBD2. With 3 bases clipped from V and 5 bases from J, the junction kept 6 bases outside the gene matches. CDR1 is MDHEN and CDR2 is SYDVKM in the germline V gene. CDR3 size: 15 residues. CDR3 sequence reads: CASSFGGRAKDTQYF. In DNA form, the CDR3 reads TGTGCCAGCAGTTTCGGCGGGAGGGCAAAAGATACGCAGTATTTT. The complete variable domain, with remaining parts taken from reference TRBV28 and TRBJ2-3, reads DVKVTQSSRYLVKRTGEKVFLECVQDMDHENMFWYRQDPGLGLRLIYFSYDVKMKEKGDIPEGYSVSREKKERFSLILESASTNQTSMYLCASSFGGRAKDTQYFGPGTRLTVL.

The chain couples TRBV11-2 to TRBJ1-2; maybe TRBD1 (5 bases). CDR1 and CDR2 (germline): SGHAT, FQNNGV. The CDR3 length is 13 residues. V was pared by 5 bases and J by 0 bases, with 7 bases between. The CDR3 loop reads CASSVTANYGYTF. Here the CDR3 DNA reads TGTGCCAGCAGCGTGACAGCTAACTATGGCTACACCTTC. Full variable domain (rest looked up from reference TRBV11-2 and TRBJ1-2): EAGVAQSPRYKIIEKRQSVAFWCNPISGHATLYWYQQILGQGPKLLIQFQNNGVVDDSQLPKDRFSAERLKGVDSTLKIQPAKLEDSAVYLCASSVTANYGYTFGSGTRLTVV.

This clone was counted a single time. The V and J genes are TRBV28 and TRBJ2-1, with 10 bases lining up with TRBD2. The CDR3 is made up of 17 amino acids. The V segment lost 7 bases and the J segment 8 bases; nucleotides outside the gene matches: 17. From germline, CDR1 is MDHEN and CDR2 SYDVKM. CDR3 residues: CASNRRVSAGGPYEQFF. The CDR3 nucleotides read TGTGCCAGCAACCGGAGGGTGTCAGCGGGAGGGCCCTATGAGCAGTTCTTC.

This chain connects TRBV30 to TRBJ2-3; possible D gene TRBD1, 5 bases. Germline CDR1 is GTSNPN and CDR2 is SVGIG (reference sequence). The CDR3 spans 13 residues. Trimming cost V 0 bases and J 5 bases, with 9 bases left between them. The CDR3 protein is CAWSVRGGDTQYF. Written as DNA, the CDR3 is TGTGCCTGGAGTGTAAGGGGCGGAGATACGCAGTATTTT. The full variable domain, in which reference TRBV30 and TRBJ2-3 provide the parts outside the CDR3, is SQTIHQWPATLVQPVGSPLSLECTVEGTSNPNLYWYRQAAGRGLQLLFYSVGIGQISSEVPQNLSASRPQDRQFILSSKKLLLSDSGFYLCAWSVRGGDTQYFGPGTRLTVL.

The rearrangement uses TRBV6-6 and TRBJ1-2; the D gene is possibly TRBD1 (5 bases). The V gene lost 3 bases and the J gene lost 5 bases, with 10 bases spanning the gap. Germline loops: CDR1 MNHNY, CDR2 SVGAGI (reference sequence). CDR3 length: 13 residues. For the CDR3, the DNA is TGTGCCAGCAGTTATACCGCAGGGTATGGCTACACCTTC. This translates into CASSYTAGYGYTF.

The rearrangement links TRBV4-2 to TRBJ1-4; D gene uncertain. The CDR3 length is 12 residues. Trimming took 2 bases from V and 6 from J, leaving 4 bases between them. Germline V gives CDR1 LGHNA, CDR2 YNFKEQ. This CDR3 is CASSQLDEKLFF. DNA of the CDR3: TGTGCCAGCAGCCAACTTGATGAAAAACTGTTTTTT.

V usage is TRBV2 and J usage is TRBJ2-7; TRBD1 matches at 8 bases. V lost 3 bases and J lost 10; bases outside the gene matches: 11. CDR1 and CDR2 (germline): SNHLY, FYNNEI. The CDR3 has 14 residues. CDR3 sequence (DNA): TGTGCCAGCAGTGACAGGGGGCGCTCGTCGTTCCAGTACTTC. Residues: CASSDRGRSSFQYF.

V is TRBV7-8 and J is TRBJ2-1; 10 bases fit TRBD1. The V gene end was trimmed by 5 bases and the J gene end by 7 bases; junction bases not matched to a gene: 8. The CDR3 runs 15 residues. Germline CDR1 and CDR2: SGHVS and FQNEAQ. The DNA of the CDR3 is TGTGCCAGCAGCGGTGGGACAGGGGATAGAAATGAGCAGTTCTTC. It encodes CASSGGTGDRNEQFF.

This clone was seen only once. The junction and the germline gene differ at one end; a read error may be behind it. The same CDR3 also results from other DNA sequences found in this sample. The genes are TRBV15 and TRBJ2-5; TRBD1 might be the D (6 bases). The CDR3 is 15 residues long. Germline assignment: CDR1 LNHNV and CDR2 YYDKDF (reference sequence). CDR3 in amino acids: CATSRTRTAQETQYF. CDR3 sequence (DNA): TGCGCCACCAGCAGAACCCGGACAGCCCAAGAGACCCAGTACTTC.

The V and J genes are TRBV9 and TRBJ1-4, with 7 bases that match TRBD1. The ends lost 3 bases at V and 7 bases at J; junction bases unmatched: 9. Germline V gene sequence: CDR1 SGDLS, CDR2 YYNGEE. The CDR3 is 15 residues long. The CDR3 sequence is CASSGRGAMFEKLFF. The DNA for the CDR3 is TGTGCCAGCAGCGGCAGGGGGGCAATGTTTGAAAAACTGTTTTTT.

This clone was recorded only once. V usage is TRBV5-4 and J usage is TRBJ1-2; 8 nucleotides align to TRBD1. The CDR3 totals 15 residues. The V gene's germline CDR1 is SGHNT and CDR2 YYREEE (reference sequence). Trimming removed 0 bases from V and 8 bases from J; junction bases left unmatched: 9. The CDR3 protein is CASSLVTGTGGGYTF. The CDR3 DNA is TGTGCCAGCAGCTTGGTTACCGGGACAGGAGGCGGCTACACCTTC.

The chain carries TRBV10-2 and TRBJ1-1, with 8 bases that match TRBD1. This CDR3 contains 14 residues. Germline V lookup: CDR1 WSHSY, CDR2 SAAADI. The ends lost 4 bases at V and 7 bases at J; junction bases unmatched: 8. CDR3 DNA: TGCGCCAGCAGTGGGGGGACAGGAGAGTTTGAAGCTTTCTTT. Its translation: CASSGGTGEFEAFF.

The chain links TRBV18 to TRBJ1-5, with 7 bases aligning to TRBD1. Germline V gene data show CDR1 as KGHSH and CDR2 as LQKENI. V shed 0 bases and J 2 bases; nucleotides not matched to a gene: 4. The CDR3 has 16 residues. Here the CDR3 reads CASSPPSTGGNQPQHF. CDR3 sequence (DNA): TGTGCCAGCTCACCACCGAGCACAGGGGGCAATCAGCCCCAGCATTTT.

The CDR3 DNA reads as TGTGCCAGCAGGGGATCAACGGGAGGGATCTCCTATGGCTACACCTTC. Its protein product is CASRGSTGGISYGYTF. The chain recombines TRBV6-6 with TRBJ1-2; D is undetermined. Trimming pared 6 bases from V and 4 bases from J, leaving 21 bases between. The CDR3 has 16 amino acids. Germline lookup yields CDR1 MNHNY and CDR2 SVGAGI (reference sequence).

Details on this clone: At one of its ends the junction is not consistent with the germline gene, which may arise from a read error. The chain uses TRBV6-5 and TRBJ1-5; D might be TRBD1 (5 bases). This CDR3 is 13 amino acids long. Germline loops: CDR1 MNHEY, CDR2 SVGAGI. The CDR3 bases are TGTGCCAGCATCAGGTCAAACGCAGGGCCTGTTGCTTTT. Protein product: CASIRSNAGPVAF.

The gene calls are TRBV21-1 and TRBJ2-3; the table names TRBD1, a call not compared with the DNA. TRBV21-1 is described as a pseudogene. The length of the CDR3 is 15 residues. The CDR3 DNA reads TGTGCCAGCAGCAAAGCGGGCAGGTTCACAGATACGCAGTATTTT. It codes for CASSKAGRFTDTQYF.

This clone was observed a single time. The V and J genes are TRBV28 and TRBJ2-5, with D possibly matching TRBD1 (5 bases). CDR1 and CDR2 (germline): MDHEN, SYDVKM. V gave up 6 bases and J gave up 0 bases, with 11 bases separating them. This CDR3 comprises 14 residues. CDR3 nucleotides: TGTGCCAGCAGGTCGACAGCGTACCAAGAGACCCAGTACTTC. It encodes CASRSTAYQETQYF.

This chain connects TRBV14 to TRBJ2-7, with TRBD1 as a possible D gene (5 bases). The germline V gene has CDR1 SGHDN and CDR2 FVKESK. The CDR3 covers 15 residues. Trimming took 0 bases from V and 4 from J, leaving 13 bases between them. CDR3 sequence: CASSQEVGQPYEQYF. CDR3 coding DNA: TGTGCCAGCAGCCAAGAAGTGGGGCAACCTTACGAGCAGTACTTC.

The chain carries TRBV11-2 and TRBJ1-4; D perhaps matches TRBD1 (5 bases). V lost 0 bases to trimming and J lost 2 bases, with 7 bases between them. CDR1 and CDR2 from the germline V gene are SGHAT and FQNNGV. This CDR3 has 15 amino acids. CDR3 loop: CASSLDRVTNEKLFF. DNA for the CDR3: TGTGCCAGCAGCTTAGACAGGGTGACTAATGAAAAACTGTTTTTT.

The CDR3 DNA follows: TGTGCCAGCAGCGCACAGGGCCTGAGCGAGCAGTACTTC. Its protein product is CASSAQGLSEQYF. The chain employs TRBV9 and TRBJ2-7; D is possibly TRBD1 (6 bases). Trimming cost V 3 bases and J 6 bases, with 13 bases left between them. This CDR3 contains 13 residues. From germline, CDR1 is SGDLS and CDR2 YYNGEE.

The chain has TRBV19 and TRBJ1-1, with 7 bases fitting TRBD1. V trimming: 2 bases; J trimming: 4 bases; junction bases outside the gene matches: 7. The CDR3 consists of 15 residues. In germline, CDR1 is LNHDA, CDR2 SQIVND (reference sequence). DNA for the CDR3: TGTGCCAGTAGTATACACAGGGGTATGAGCACTGAAGCTTTCTTT. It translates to CASSIHRGMSTEAFF.

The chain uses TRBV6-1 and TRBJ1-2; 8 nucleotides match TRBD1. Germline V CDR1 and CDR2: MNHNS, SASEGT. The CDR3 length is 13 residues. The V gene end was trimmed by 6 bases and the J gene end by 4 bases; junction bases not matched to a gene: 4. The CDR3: CASRSGGGYGYTF. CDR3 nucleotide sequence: TGTGCCAGCAGGTCAGGGGGCGGCTATGGCTACACCTTC.

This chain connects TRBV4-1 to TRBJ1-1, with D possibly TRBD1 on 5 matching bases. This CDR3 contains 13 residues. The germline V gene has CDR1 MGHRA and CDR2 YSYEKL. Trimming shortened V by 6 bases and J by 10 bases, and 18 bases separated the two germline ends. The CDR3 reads CASRGEGSQGAFF. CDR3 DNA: TGCGCCAGCAGGGGGGAGGGCTCCCAGGGAGCTTTCTTT.

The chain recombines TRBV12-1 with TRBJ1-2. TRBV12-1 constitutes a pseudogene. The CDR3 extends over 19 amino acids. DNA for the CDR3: TGTGCCAGCAGCTCGCTATGCCGGGGGGACACAGACCAGCGAGGTGGCTACACCTTC. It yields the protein CASSSLCRGDTDQRGGYTF.

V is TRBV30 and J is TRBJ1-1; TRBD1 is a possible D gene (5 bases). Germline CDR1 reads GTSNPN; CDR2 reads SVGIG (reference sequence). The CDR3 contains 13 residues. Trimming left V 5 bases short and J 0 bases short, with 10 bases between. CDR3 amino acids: CAWAGTLNTEAFF. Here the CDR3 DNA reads TGTGCCTGGGCAGGGACTCTGAACACTGAAGCTTTCTTT.

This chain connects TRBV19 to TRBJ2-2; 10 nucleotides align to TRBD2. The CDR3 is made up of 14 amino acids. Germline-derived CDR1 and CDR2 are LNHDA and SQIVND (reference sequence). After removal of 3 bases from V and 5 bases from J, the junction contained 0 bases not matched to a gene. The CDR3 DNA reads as TGTGCCAGTAGTATGACTAGCGGGACCGGGGAGCTGTTTTTT. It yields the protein CASSMTSGTGELFF.